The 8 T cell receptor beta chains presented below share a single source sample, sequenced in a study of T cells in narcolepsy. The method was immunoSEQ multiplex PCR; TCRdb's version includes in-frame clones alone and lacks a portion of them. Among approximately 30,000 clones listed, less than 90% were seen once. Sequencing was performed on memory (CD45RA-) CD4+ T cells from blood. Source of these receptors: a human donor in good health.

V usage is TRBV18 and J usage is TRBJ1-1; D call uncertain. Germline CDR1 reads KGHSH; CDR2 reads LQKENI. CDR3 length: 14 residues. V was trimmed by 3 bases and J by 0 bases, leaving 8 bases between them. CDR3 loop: CASSPDRVNTEAFF. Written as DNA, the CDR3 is TGTGCCAGCTCACCCGACCGGGTGAACACTGAAGCTTTCTTT.

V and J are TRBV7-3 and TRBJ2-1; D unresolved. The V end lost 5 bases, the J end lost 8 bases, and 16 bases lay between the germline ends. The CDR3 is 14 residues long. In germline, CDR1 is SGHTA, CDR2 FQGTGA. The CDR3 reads CASSPLPTFDEQFF. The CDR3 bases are TGTGCCAGCAGCCCCCTCCCTACTTTCGATGAGCAGTTCTTC.

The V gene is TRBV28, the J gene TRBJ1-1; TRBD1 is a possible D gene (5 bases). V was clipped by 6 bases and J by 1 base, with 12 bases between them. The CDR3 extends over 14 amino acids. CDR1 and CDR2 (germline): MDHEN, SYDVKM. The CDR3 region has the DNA TGTGCCAGCAGAGGGACGGTAAGGAACACTGAAGCTTTCTTT. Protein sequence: CASRGTVRNTEAFF.

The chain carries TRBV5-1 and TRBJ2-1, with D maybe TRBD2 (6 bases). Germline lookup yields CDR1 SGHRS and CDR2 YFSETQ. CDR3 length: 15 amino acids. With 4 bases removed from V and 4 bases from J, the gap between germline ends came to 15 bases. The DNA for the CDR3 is TGCGCCAGCAGCCTAGGTGAGAGCGGGTACAATGAGCAGTTCTTC. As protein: CASSLGESGYNEQFF.

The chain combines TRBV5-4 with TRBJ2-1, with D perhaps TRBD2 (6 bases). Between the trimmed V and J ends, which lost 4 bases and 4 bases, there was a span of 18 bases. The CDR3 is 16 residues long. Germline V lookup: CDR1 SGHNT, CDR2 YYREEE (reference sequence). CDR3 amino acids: CASSPGDSGAYNEQFF. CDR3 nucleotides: TGTGCCAGCAGCCCTGGGGATAGCGGAGCTTACAATGAGCAGTTCTTC. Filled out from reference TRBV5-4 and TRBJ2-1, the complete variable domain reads ETGVTQSPTHLIKTRGQQVTLRCSSQSGHNTVSWYQQALGQGPQFIFQYYREEENGRGNFPPRFSGLQFPNYSSELNVNALELDDSALYLCASSPGDSGAYNEQFFGPGTRLTVL.

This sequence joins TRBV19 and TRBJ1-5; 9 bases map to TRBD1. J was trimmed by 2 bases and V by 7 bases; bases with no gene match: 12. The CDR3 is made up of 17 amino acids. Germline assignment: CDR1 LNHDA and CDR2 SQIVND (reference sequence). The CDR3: CASTGTGRRGGNQPQHF. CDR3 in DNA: TGTGCCAGTACCGGGACAGGGAGACGCGGCGGCAATCAGCCCCAGCATTTT.

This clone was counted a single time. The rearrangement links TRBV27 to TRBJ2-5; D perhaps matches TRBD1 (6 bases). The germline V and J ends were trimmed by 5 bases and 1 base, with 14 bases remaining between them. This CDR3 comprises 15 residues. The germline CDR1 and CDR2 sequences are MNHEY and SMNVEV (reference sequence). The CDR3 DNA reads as TGTGCCAGCAGTAGCTACAGGGAGACCCAAGAGACCCAGTACTTC. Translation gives CASSSYRETQETQYF.

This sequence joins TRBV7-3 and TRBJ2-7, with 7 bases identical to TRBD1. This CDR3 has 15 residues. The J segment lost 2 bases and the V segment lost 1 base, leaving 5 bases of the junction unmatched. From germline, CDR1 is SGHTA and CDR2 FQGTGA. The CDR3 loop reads CASSLSGTAPYEQYF. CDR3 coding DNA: TGTGCCAGCAGCTTAAGTGGGACAGCCCCCTACGAGCAGTACTTC.